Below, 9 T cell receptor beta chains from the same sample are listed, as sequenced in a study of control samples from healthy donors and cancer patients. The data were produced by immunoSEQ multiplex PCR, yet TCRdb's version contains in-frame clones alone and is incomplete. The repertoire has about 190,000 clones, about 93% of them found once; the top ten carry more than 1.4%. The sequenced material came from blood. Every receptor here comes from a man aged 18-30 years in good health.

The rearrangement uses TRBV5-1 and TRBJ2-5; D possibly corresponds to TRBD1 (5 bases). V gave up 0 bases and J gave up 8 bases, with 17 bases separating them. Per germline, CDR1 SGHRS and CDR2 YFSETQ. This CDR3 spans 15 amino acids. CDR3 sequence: CASSLASGQGGTQYF. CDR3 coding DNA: TGCGCCAGCAGCTTGGCCTCCGGGCAGGGTGGCACCCAGTACTTC.

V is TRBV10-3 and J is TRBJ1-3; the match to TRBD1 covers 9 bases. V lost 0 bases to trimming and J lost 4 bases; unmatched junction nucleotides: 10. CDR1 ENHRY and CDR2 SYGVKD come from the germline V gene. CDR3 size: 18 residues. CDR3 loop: CAISESGGGQGLGNTIYF. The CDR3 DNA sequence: TGTGCCATCAGTGAGTCGGGAGGAGGACAGGGGCTCGGAAACACCATATATTTT.

This chain's CDR3 is CASSLLGGTEQYF. In DNA, the CDR3 is TGTGCCAGCAGTTTATTAGGAGGGACCGAGCAGTACTTC. The rearrangement uses TRBV28 and TRBJ2-7; the D gene is possibly TRBD2 (6 bases). There are 13 residues in the CDR3. Trimming pared 1 base from V and 6 bases from J, leaving 10 bases between. Germline lookup yields CDR1 MDHEN and CDR2 SYDVKM.

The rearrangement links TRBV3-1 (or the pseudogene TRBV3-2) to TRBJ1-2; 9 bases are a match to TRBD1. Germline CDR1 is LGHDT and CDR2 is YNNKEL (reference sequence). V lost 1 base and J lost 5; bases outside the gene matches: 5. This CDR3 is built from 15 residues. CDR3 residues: CASSQGDRGGYGYTF. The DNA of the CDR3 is TGTGCCAGCAGCCAAGGAGACAGGGGGGGATATGGCTACACCTTC.

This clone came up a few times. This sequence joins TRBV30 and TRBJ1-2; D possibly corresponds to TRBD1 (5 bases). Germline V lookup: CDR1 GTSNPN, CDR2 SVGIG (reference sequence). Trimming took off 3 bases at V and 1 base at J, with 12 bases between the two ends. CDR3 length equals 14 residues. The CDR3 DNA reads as TGTGCCTGGAGACTTGGGGGAAGTAACTATGGCTACACCTTC. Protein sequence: CAWRLGGSNYGYTF.

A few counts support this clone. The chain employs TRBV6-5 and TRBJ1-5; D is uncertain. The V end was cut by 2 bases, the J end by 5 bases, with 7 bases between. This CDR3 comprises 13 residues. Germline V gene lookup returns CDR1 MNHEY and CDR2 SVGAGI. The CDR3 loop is CASSYTRDQPQHF. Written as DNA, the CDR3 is TGTGCCAGCAGTTACACTAGGGATCAGCCCCAGCATTTT.

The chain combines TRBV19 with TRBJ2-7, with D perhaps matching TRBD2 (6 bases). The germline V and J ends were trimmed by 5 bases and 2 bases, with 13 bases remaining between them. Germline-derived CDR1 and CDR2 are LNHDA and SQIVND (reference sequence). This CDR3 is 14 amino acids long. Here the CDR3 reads CASSAGTRTYEQYF. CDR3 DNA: TGTGCCAGTAGTGCGGGGACGAGGACCTACGAGCAGTACTTC.

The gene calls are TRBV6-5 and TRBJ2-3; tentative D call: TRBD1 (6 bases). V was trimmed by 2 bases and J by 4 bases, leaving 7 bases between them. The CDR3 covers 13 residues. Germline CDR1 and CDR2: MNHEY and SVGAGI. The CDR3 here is CASSYGGADTQYF. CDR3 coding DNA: TGTGCCAGCAGTTACGGGGGCGCAGATACGCAGTATTTT.

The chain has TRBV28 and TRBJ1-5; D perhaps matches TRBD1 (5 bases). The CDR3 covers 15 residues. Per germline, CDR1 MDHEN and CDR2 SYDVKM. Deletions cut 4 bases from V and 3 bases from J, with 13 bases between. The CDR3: CASSSPAGINQPQHF. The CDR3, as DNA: TGTGCCAGCAGTTCCCCGGCAGGGATCAATCAGCCCCAGCATTTT.